This record looks at one TCR beta chain sequence and its context. The CDR3 runs 17 residues. V gave up 3 bases and J gave up 0 bases, with 15 bases separating them. Germline V gene lookup returns CDR1 GTSNPN and CDR2 SVGIG (reference sequence). This specimen comes from a study of identifying expanded T cells in peripheral blood. Profiling relied on immunoSEQ multiplex PCR, and the TCRdb table lists in-frame clones only, not all of them. The sample yields some 120,000 clones, around 84% seen once. This TCR derives from a person between 18 and 75 years old in good health. The specimen was blood. V is TRBV30 and J is TRBJ1-6; D is uncertain. CDR3 sequence: CAWSPEGRLSYNSPLHF. The CDR3 nucleotides are TGTGCCTGGAGCCCCGAGGGCAGACTCTCCTATAATTCACCCCTCCACTTT.